This TCR beta chain was retrieved from a study of T cell clonotyping in hematopoietic cell transplantation. Time point reported: recipient sample about 28 days before transplant, after cytoreduction. Blood collection times were about day -28 and days 30, 100, 180 posttransplant. Study-wide findings and caveats: CD4 and CD8 repertoire contributions could not be separated without sorting. Recipient TCR diversity dropped after transplant; expanded clonotypes rose from day 30 to 180.

TCRdb's copy holds only in-frame clones and misses some; the assay was immunoSEQ multiplex PCR. Of roughly 48,000 clones detected, roughly four fifths appear once; the ten largest clones hold around 5.3%. CDR1 and CDR2 from the germline V gene are ENHRY and SYGVKD. This CDR3 has 15 residues. With V trimmed by 6 bases and J by 2 bases, 7 bases remained unmatched. With respect to this clone: Its antigen remains unknown.

The receptor comes from a man aged 55-75 years with myelodysplastic syndrome. Some clones in this sample may be carry-over from other donors' samples. Sample: peripheral blood mononuclear cells, taken before stem cell transplant. The chain carries TRBV10-3 and TRBJ2-1; TRBD1 agrees at 7 bases. The CDR3 sequence is CAISQGQPTYNEQFF. The CDR3 DNA follows: TGTGCCATCAGCCAGGGACAGCCAACCTACAATGAGCAGTTCTTC.